The entry below gives a single TCR beta chain sequence along with its context. The antigen is undetermined. The sample originates from a study of identical twins. The CDR3 spans 13 residues. Trimming pared 5 bases from V and 4 bases from J, leaving 10 bases between. Germline CDR1 LNHNV, CDR2 YYDKDF (reference sequence). Study-wide findings and caveats: Out-of-frame alpha sequences shared by twins were enriched for low generation probability. Clonotypes of the beta chain that were abundant in cord blood carried fewer insertions (memory repertoires showed none).

A universal primer site arose from template switching, and cDNA bore unique molecular identifiers. One entry per CDR3 protein results from TCRdb running MiXCR on the 5' RACE reads. The table includes 750,000 to 950,000 distinct CDR3 sequences, about 12% detected once. The donor group consisted entirely of healthy Caucasians. These data were also reused for a study on yellow fever vaccine responses in identical twins.

Sequenced input: PBMCs. This TCR came from a young woman in good health. The V and J genes are TRBV15 and TRBJ2-3; D possibly corresponds to TRBD1 (5 bases). The CDR3: CATSLQVSDTQYF. DNA for the CDR3: TGTGCCACCAGCCTACAGGTATCAGATACGCAGTATTTT.